This record concerns one T cell receptor beta chain sequence. This clonotype was detected ten times or more. The antigen it recognizes is unknown. Base qualities were left out, and no much larger clone turns up one base away. Amplification of TCR beta CDR3 regions was carried out from RNA transcripts. The TCR CDR3 was subjected to a first round of RT-PCR using the HTBI primer set and the Qiagen OneStep RT-PCR kit. Libraries were constructed in a second round of multiplex PCR, after which size selection and purification were performed. Libraries were sequenced paired-end with 100 bp reads on an Illumina HiSeq2000. As for the authors' bioinformatics: SOAPnuke was used to process the raw data, throwing out any read that contained adapters or uncalled bases, had a mean Phred below 15, or lacked an exact constant-primer or identifier match. High-quality paired reads were merged with COPE v1.2.5, and unique nucleotide sequences were defined as clonotypes. MiTCR v1.1 was used to align the clonotypes against IMGT TRBV, TRBD and TRBJ reference segments. Analysis was restricted to V-J combinations with a frequency above 0.0001, which covered just over 98% of repertoires. A TCS score was defined as the ratio between F50 (clonal expansion) and ExV (chaos), using BLOSUM62-based TCRdist between CDR3 peptides within each V-J. Welch's t-statistics and random forest reduced fewer than 550 V-J features to under 15, which were used in a naive Bayes classifier (R e1071). TCRdb redid the processing of the public reads, applying fastp at Q25 and MiXCR, and retained in-frame beta chains. Entries that share a CDR3 protein sequence are merged under the most common genes and DNA. What appears here as the V and J calls and clone size reflects TCRdb's work, not the paper's. This sample comprises about 290,000 distinct CDR3 sequences, roughly 13% of them detected only once. 7.8% of the sample lies in the top ten.

The hyperthyroidism patients were between 18 and 65 years old and newly diagnosed, with a disease duration of less than 2 months. Patients with uncontrolled infections, other autoimmune diseases, pregnancy or lactation were excluded. Clinical symptoms, serum thyroxine and TRAb, thyroid ultrasound, and orbital computed tomography formed the basis for the diagnoses. Blood from progressor patients was collected at the time of first diagnosis with hyperthyroidism, before any ophthalmopathy symptoms had appeared. PBMCs were isolated from about 9 ml of fresh peripheral blood by Ficoll-Paque density gradient centrifugation. Progressor patients were first diagnosed with Graves' hyperthyroidism and then developed ophthalmopathy during follow-up. Total RNA was extracted with Trizol reagent, and quality was checked on an Agilent 2100 Bioanalyzer. The data stem from a study of T cells in Graves' hyperthyroidism and ophthalmopathy (dated by TCRdb to between 2019 and 2020). A note on the overall study: Peripheral blood was collected at initial diagnosis, before any treatment. A discovery cohort of roughly 100 patients, approximately 44 with Graves' ophthalmopathy and 55 to 65 with stable Graves' hyperthyroidism, was used to find distinguishing TCR V-J signatures. An independent validation cohort of around 19 hyperthyroidism patients and roughly 16 patients who later progressed to ophthalmopathy tested prospective prediction of ophthalmopathy. The 100 discovery patients were randomly split 7:3 into training and test sets. In several Graves' hyperthyroidism patients, the study also compared T-cell repertoires from thyroid tissue with T-cell repertoires from blood. Following sampling, methimazole starting at 30 mg daily was given to hyperthyroidism patients, and high-dose intravenous methylprednisolone was given to ophthalmopathy patients. TCR Vbeta CDR3 sequencing of roughly 140 peripheral blood samples (43 ophthalmopathy, about 80 hyperthyroidism and approximately 17 progressor patients) is reported in the paper.

Trimming at the junction amounts to 1 base on V and 6 bases on J, and the germline ends lie 12 bases apart. Per the germline V gene, LGHNA is the CDR1 and YSLEER is the CDR2. The CDR3 runs 14 residues from the cysteine to the phenylalanine. The DNA shown is the 42-base CDR3, in frame from base 1. On the study overall, not on this receptor specifically: No statistical method was used to set the sample size in advance, and investigators knew the group allocation. Ophthalmopathy was separated from stable hyperthyroidism by a 13 V-J signature model, with approximately 86% sensitivity and 81% to 83% specificity obtained in cross-validation and 80%/75% obtained in testing. Most expanded thyroid clonotypes (frequency above 0.001) were also detected in blood, a finding suggesting that blood repertoires may reflect thyroid immune responses. During validation, the model predicted progression to ophthalmopathy a median of around six months ahead of onset, with almost 71% sensitivity and more than 72% specificity.

The sequenced material came from blood. The receptor was derived from a woman in her 30s with Graves' hyperthyroidism that later progressed to Graves' ophthalmopathy. The rearranged segments are TRBV4-3 and TRBJ1-2; no D gene is confidently identified. The nucleotide sequence reads as follows: TGCGCCAGCAGCCAAGTCCCCCCCGTGGATGGCTACACCTTC. This encodes CASSQVPPVDGYTF.